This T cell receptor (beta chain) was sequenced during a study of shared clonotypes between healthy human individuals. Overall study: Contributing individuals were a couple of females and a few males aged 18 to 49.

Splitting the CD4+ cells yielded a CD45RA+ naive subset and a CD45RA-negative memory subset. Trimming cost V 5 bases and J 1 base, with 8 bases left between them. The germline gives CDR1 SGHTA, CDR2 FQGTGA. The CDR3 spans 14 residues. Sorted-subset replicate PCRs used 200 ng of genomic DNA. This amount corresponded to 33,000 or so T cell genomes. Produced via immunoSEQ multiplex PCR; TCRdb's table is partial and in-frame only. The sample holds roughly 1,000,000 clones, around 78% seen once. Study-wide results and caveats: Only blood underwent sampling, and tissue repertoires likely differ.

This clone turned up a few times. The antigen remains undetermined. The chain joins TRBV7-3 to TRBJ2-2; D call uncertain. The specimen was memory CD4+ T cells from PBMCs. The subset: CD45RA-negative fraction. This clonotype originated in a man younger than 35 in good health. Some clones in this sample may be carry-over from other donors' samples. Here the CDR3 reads CASSQDGNTGELFF. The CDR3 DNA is TGTGCCAGCAGCCAGGACGGGAACACCGGGGAGCTGTTTTTT.